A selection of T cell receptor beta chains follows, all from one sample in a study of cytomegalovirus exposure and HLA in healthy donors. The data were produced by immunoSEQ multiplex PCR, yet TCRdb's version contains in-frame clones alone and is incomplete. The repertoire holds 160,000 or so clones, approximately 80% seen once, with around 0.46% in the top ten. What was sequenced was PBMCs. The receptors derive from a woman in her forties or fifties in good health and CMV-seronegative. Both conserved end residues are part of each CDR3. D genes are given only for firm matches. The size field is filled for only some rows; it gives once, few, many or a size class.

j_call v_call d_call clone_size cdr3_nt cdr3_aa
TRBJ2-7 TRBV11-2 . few TGTGCCAGCAGCTTAGTACCCAGGGGATGGAACGAGCAGTACTTC CASSLVPRGWNEQYF
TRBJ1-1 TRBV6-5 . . TGTGCCAGCAGCCGCGGATCTGAAGCTTTCTTT CASSRGSEAFF
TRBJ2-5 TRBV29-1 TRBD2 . TGCAGCGTTACAGGGACTAGCGGGTTGGTTGCCCAGTACTTC CSVTGTSGLVAQYF
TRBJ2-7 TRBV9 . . TGTGCCAGCACCCCGGACAGTACGACCTACGAGCAGTACTTC CASTPDSTTYEQYF
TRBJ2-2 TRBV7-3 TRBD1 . TGTGCCAGCAGCTTTACCGGGACAGGGGTGGCCGGGGAGCTGTTTTTT CASSFTGTGVAGELFF
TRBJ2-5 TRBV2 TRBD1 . TGTGCCAGCAGCCCCTGGACAGGGAGAGAAGAGACCCAGTACTTC CASSPWTGREETQYF
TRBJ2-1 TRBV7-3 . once TGTGCCAGCAGCTTAAACAGGGACTCCTACAATGAGCAGTTCTTC CASSLNRDSYNEQFF
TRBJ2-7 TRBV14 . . TGTGCCAGCAGCCAAGTGACAAGCGGCACCTACGAGCAGTACTTC CASSQVTSGTYEQYF
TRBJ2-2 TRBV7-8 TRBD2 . TGTGCCAGCAGCCGACGGGGGGGCCTTAACACCGGGGAGCTGTTTTTT CASSRRGGLNTGELFF
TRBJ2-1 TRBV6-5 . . TGTGCCAGCAGAGTCCCAGGGGGGAATGAGCAGTTCTTC CASRVPGGNEQFF
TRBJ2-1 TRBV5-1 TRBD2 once TGCGCCAGCAGCTTGGAAGGTAGCGGGCATCACAATGAGCAGTTCTTC CASSLEGSGHHNEQFF
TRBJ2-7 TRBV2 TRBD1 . TGTGCCAGCAGTGAGGGGGACAGGGATTACGAGCAGTACTTC CASSEGDRDYEQYF
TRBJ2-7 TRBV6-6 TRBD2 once TGTGCCAGCAGTTACCCCGGGACTAGCGGTGCGGAGCAGTACTTC CASSYPGTSGAEQYF
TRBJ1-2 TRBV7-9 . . TGTGCCAGCAGCTTAGGACAACGCTATGGCTACACCTTC CASSLGQRYGYTF
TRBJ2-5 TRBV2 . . TGTGCCAGCAGCTACCAAGAGACCCAGTACTTC CASSYQETQYF
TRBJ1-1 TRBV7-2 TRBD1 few TGTGCCAGCAGTCCAGGGGGCGTTTTGGGGAACACTGAAGCTTTCTTT CASSPGGVLGNTEAFF
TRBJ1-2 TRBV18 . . TGTGCCAGCTCGCACAGGATAAACTATGGCTACACCTTC CASSHRINYGYTF
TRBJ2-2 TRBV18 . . TGTGCCAGCTCACCACCTTGGGGGGCCGGGGAGCTGTTTTTT CASSPPWGAGELFF
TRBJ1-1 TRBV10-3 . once TGTGCCATCAGTGCGAATAGGGGGTTGGGAAGCACTGAAGCTTTCTTT CAISANRGLGSTEAFF
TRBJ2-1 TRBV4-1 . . TGCGCCAGCAGCCAAGTACAGGACAATGAGCAGTTCTTC CASSQVQDNEQFF
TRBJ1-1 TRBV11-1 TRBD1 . TGTGCCAGCAGCTTAACCCCGGACAGGGATGGCACTGAAGCTTTCTTT CASSLTPDRDGTEAFF
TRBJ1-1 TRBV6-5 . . TGTGCCAGCAGTTACTACCCCCAGGGCGGCTCTGGAGCTTTCTTT CASSYYPQGGSGAFF
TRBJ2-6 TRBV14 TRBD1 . TGTGCCAGCAGCCTGACAGGGGCTGGGGCCAACGTCCTGACTTTC CASSLTGAGANVLTF
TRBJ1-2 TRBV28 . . TGTGCCAGCAGTGGACTCTATGGCTACACCTTC CASSGLYGYTF
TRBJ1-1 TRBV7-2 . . TGTGCCAGCAGCTTGGGGGGGCTGAACACTGAAGCTTTCTTT CASSLGGLNTEAFF
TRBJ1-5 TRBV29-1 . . TGCAGCGTGGCAGGGGATGGCAATCAGCCCCAGCATTTT CSVAGDGNQPQHF